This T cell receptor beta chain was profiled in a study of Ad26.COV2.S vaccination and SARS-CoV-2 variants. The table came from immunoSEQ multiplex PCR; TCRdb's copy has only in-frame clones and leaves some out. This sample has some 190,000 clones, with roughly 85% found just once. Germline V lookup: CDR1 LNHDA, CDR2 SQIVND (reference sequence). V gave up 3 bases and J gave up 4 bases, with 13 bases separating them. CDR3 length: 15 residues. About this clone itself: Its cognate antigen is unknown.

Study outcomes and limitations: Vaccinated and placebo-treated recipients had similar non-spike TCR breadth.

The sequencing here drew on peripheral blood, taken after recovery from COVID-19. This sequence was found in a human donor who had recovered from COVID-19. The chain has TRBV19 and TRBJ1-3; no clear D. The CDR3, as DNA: TGTGCCAGTAGTATTGGCCTCCACCTGGGAAACACCATATATTTT. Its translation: CASSIGLHLGNTIYF.